Below, 32 T cell receptor beta chains from the same sample are listed, as sequenced in a study of CD8 T cells in ankylosing spondylitis. Overall study results and limits: Characteristic of ankylosing spondylitis blood, it appeared, was a TCR beta motif comprising 7 to 9 highly homologous variants.

TCRdb reanalysed the 5' RACE reads using MiXCR and keeps one entry per CDR3 protein. The sample lists about 390,000 distinct CDR3 sequences, around 22% seen once, with about 15% in the top ten. Their specific antigens are unknown. Sequencing was performed on blood, either unsorted or a sorted T cell fraction (not recorded which). Receptor source: a male donor with ankylosing spondylitis.

CDR3 sequence: CASSLGRMREETQYF. For the CDR3, the DNA is TGTGCCAGCAGCTTAGGCAGGATGAGGGAAGAGACCCAGTACTTC. V usage is TRBV7-3 and J usage is TRBJ2-5; D might be TRBD2 (5 bases). The CDR3 is 15 residues long. Per the germline V gene, CDR1 is SGHTA and CDR2 is FQGTGA. V lost 2 bases, J lost 3 bases, and 13 bases lay in between.

The gene calls are TRBV29-1 and TRBJ2-3; TRBD2 matches 7 bases. The CDR3 contains 13 residues. Per the germline V gene, CDR1 is SQVTM and CDR2 is ANQGSEA. V lost 4 bases and J lost 2; bases outside the gene matches: 3. DNA for the CDR3: TGCAGCGTTGGGGCGGGAGACACAGATACGCAGTATTTT. This translates into CSVGAGDTDTQYF.

The chain is built from TRBV20-1 and TRBJ2-7; 12 bases agree with TRBD2. Germline V CDR1 and CDR2: DFQATT, SNEGSKA (reference sequence). The CDR3 is 15 residues long. Germline trimming cut 2 bases from V and 2 bases from J; bases unmatched to any gene: 4. The CDR3 DNA reads as TGCAGTGCTAGACCCTGGACTAGCGGGACCTACGAGCAGTACTTC. Translation: CSARPWTSGTYEQYF.

The sample holds a few counts of this clonotype. This chain connects TRBV7-2 to TRBJ2-7; 7 nucleotides match TRBD2. The length of the CDR3 is 15 residues. V lost 2 bases, J lost 5 bases, and 9 bases stayed unmatched. From germline, CDR1 is SGHTA and CDR2 FQGNSA. The CDR3 sequence: CASSLSPRSGNEQYF. CDR3 coding DNA: TGTGCCAGCAGCTTATCTCCAAGGAGCGGGAACGAGCAGTACTTC.

The chain has TRBV15 and TRBJ1-6, with D possibly matching TRBD1 (6 bases). The CDR3 runs to 14 residues. The V and J ends lost 1 base and 12 bases respectively, with 13 bases between them. The germline V gene has CDR1 LNHNV and CDR2 YYDKDF (reference sequence). CDR3 in amino acids: CATSRGAGELPLHF. The CDR3 nucleotides are TGTGCCACCAGCAGAGGCGCAGGGGAATTACCCCTCCACTTT.

This clonotype appeared a few times. CDR3 nucleotide sequence: TGTGCCAGCAGTGCCCTCGCCGGGACAGGGCTGACAGATACGCAGTATTTT. Translation: CASSALAGTGLTDTQYF. The V call is TRBV6-1, the J call TRBJ2-3; 9 bases are a match to TRBD1. The germline V gene has CDR1 MNHNS and CDR2 SASEGT. V lost 4 bases to trimming and J lost 3 bases; unmatched junction nucleotides: 11. CDR3 length: 17 residues.

The V gene is TRBV12-3 or TRBV12-4, the J gene TRBJ2-7; TRBD1 matches 7 bases. The CDR3 contains 13 residues. J gave up 3 bases and V 6 bases, and 5 bases lay outside the gene matches. The CDR3 nucleotides read TGTGCCAGCAGAAAACGACAGGGCTACGAGCAGTACTTC. This gives the protein CASRKRQGYEQYF.

This clonotype appeared a few times. The chain employs TRBV7-8 and TRBJ1-5; D unclear. The length of the CDR3 is 14 residues. Germline-derived CDR1 and CDR2 are SGHVS and FQNEAQ. The V end was cut by 3 bases, the J end by 3 bases, with 9 bases between. In nucleotides, the CDR3 is TGTGCCAGCAGCTTTACGGGGATCAATCAGCCCCAGCATTTT. This translates into CASSFTGINQPQHF.

This chain links TRBV7-3 with TRBJ1-1; 9 bases line up with TRBD1. There are 15 residues in the CDR3. Germline V CDR1 and CDR2: SGHTA, FQGTGA. V gave up 5 bases and J gave up 4 bases; unmatched junction bases: 8. CDR3: CASSGAGQGTTEAFF. The CDR3 region has the DNA TGTGCCAGCAGCGGAGCGGGACAGGGAACCACTGAAGCTTTCTTT.

V gene TRBV7-9 combines with J gene TRBJ2-1; weak D call: TRBD2 (6 bases). The CDR3 has 15 amino acids. Trimming shortened V by 1 base and J by 5 bases, and 12 bases separated the two germline ends. Germline V lookup: CDR1 SEHNR, CDR2 FQNEAQ (reference sequence). The DNA of the CDR3 is TGTGCCAGCAGCTTAGTTAGCGGTTGGGACAATGAGCAGTTCTTC. Protein product: CASSLVSGWDNEQFF. The entire variable domain, with the rest obtained from reference TRBV7-9 and TRBJ2-1, is as follows: DTGVSQNPRHKITKRGQNVTFRCDPISEHNRLYWYRQTLGQGPEFLTYFQNEAQLEKSRLLSDRFSAERPKGSFSTLEIQRTEQGDSAMYLCASSLVSGWDNEQFFGPGTRLTVL.

The chain is built from TRBV20-1 and TRBJ2-7; TRBD2 matches at 10 bases. V was clipped by 3 bases and J by 7 bases; unmatched bases: 12. CDR1 and CDR2 from the germline V gene are DFQATT and SNEGSKA (reference sequence). The CDR3 totals 15 residues. CDR3 amino acids: CSARATSGDPREQYF. The CDR3 nucleotides read TGCAGTGCTAGGGCCACTAGCGGGGATCCCCGGGAGCAGTACTTC.

V usage is TRBV20-1 and J usage is TRBJ2-2; TRBD2 aligns across 8 bases. CDR1 is DFQATT and CDR2 is SNEGSKA in the germline V gene (reference sequence). This CDR3 comprises 17 residues. V lost 0 bases to trimming and J lost 2 bases; unmatched junction nucleotides: 8. Written as DNA, the CDR3 is TGCAGTGCTAGAGATCATCGACTAGCGAGAAACACCGGGGAGCTGTTTTTT. Translated: CSARDHRLARNTGELFF.

This clonotype was found a few times. V is TRBV18 and J is TRBJ2-7, with 11 bases matching TRBD2. In germline, CDR1 is KGHSH, CDR2 LQKENI. The CDR3 sequence is 17 residues long. V was pared by 4 bases and J by 0 bases, with 8 bases of the junction left unmatched. This CDR3 reads CASSQQLAGAISYEQYF. The CDR3, as DNA: TGTGCCAGCTCACAACAACTAGCGGGAGCAATCTCCTACGAGCAGTACTTC.

The chain recombines TRBV11-2 with TRBJ2-2, with D perhaps matching TRBD1 (5 bases). With 1 base removed from V and 14 bases from J, the gap between germline ends came to 17 bases. The CDR3 covers 14 residues. The V gene's germline CDR1 is SGHAT and CDR2 FQNNGV. In DNA, the CDR3 is TGTGCCAGCAGCTTAGCGTCGGCGGCCCAGGGTCTGTTTTTT. It is translated as CASSLASAAQGLFF.

This clonotype was counted only a few times. The CDR3 nucleotides read TGTGCCAGCTCACCCAGGGAATATGAGCAGTTCTTC. Its translation: CASSPREYEQFF. The chain uses TRBV18 and TRBJ2-1; D possibly corresponds to TRBD1 (5 bases). The V end lost 3 bases, the J end lost 8 bases, and 8 bases lay between the germline ends. The CDR3 has 12 residues. CDR1 is KGHSH, CDR2 LQKENI, per germline.

This chain uses TRBV18 with TRBJ2-3, with 9 nucleotides matching TRBD2. The junction had 8 bases not matched to a gene; V was cut back by 3 bases and J by 4 bases. CDR1 and CDR2 from the germline V gene are KGHSH and LQKENI. The CDR3 runs 16 residues. The CDR3 here is CASSPEGGRAADTQYF. The DNA of the CDR3 is TGTGCCAGCTCACCCGAAGGCGGGAGGGCCGCAGATACGCAGTATTTT. The variable domain in full, with the rest retrieved from reference TRBV18 and TRBJ2-3, is NAGVMQNPRHLVRRRGQEARLRCSPMKGHSHVYWYRQLPEEGLKFMVYLQKENIIDESGMPKERFSAEFPKEGPSILRIQQVVRGDSAAYFCASSPEGGRAADTQYFGPGTRLTVL.

The chain employs TRBV20-1 and TRBJ2-1, with 10 nucleotides matching TRBD2. Germline V lookup: CDR1 DFQATT, CDR2 SNEGSKA (reference sequence). This CDR3 comprises 15 residues. Trimming took 2 bases from V and 10 from J; bases not matched to a gene: 11. CDR3 in DNA: TGCAGTGCTAGATCCGCCCCCCCGGGACTAGCGGAGCAGTTCTTC. The encoded protein is CSARSAPPGLAEQFF.

V is TRBV7-2 and J is TRBJ2-7, with TRBD2 matching 7 bases. Trimming cost V 0 bases and J 6 bases; bases outside gene matches: 5. This CDR3 contains 14 residues. From germline, CDR1 is SGHTA and CDR2 FQGNSA. The CDR3 DNA reads as TGTGCCAGCAGCTTAGCCGGACTAGTTTCCGAGCAGTACTTC. Amino acid sequence: CASSLAGLVSEQYF.

V usage is TRBV20-1 and J usage is TRBJ2-4, with a tentative D call TRBD1 (6 bases). Trimming cost V 5 bases and J 4 bases, with 15 bases left between them. CDR1 DFQATT and CDR2 SNEGSKA come from the germline V gene (reference sequence). The CDR3 is 14 amino acids. CDR3 coding DNA: TGCAGTGCTTTCCCGAGGACAGTTAAAAACATTCAGTACTTC. Protein product: CSAFPRTVKNIQYF.

V gene TRBV5-1 combines with J gene TRBJ2-1; TRBD2 aligns across 15 bases. The CDR3 consists of 16 residues. Trimming at V came to 0 bases and at J to 14 bases, leaving 9 bases not matched to a gene. The germline V gene encodes CDR1 SGHRS and CDR2 YFSETQ. CDR3 nucleotide sequence: TGCGCCAGCAGCTTGGGCCCGGGACTAGCGGGAGGACTGGAGTTCTTC. Protein: CASSLGPGLAGGLEFF.

The chain links TRBV3-1 to TRBJ2-7, with D perhaps being TRBD1 or TRBD2 (5 bases each). This CDR3 has 15 residues. Trimming took 4 bases from V and 0 from J, leaving 13 bases between them. CDR1 and CDR2 from the germline V gene are LGHDT and YNNKEL (reference sequence). The CDR3 loop is CASSPRGGRSYEQYF. Written as DNA, the CDR3 is TGTGCCAGCAGCCCAAGGGGCGGGCGCTCCTACGAGCAGTACTTC.

This chain joins TRBV28 and TRBJ1-6; 11 positions match TRBD1. The CDR3 runs to 17 residues. V lost 1 base and J lost 5; bases outside the gene matches: 4. CDR1 and CDR2 from the germline V gene are MDHEN and SYDVKM. Here the CDR3 DNA reads TGTGCCAGCAGTTTATCTGGGGACAGGGGGAATAATTCACCCCTCCACTTT. Its translation is CASSLSGDRGNNSPLHF.

A word on this clonotype: One base away lies a much larger clone, so this may be a sequencing read error. This chain connects TRBV7-9 to TRBJ2-3; no clear D gene. This CDR3 spans 12 amino acids. CDR1 is SEHNR, CDR2 FQNEAQ, per germline (reference sequence). V shed 3 bases and J shed 4 bases, with 5 bases lying between them. The CDR3: CASSFRADTQYF. The DNA for the CDR3 is TGTGCCAGCAGCTTTAGGGCAGATACGCAGTATTTT.

The chain has TRBV6-1 and TRBJ2-2; 12 bases line up with TRBD2. CDR1 and CDR2 from the germline V gene are MNHNS and SASEGT. There are 15 residues in the CDR3. The V and J ends lost 7 bases and 7 bases, in that order; junction bases with no gene match: 7. Here the CDR3 DNA reads TGTGCCAGCAAACCACTAGCGGGAGGTATCGGGGAGCTGTTTTTT. This codes for CASKPLAGGIGELFF.

V is TRBV6-1 and J is TRBJ2-3; TRBD2 aligns across 7 bases. Trimming took 7 bases from V and 2 from J; bases not matched to a gene: 12. Germline CDR1 MNHNS, CDR2 SASEGT. The CDR3 has 16 amino acids. Written as DNA, the CDR3 is TGTGCCAGCAACCTAGTGTGGCTAGCGGACACAGATACGCAGTATTTT. Its translation is CASNLVWLADTDTQYF.

The chain has TRBV6-5 and TRBJ2-7; 9 bases fit TRBD2. CDR1 is MNHEY and CDR2 is SVGAGI in the germline V gene. The CDR3 runs to 16 residues. With V trimmed by 2 bases and J by 0 bases, 5 bases remained unmatched. The DNA for the CDR3 is TGTGCCAGCAGTTACAGGGCTAGCGGGATCTCCTACGAGCAGTACTTC. Amino acids: CASSYRASGISYEQYF.

This clonotype was seen a few times. The J gene is TRBJ2-3, the V gene TRBV11-2; 8 nucleotides align to TRBD2. In germline, CDR1 is SGHAT, CDR2 FQNNGV. Trimming took 3 bases from V and 1 from J; bases not matched to a gene: 9. The CDR3 sequence is 17 residues long. CDR3 residues: CASSFHGRAAGTDTQYF. In DNA, the CDR3 is TGTGCCAGCAGCTTTCACGGGAGGGCCGCTGGCACAGATACGCAGTATTTT. Variable domain in full (rest from reference TRBV11-2 and TRBJ2-3): EAGVAQSPRYKIIEKRQSVAFWCNPISGHATLYWYQQILGQGPKLLIQFQNNGVVDDSQLPKDRFSAERLKGVDSTLKIQPAKLEDSAVYLCASSFHGRAAGTDTQYFGPGTRLTVL.

The chain uses TRBV7-2 and TRBJ2-1; D gene uncertain. Germline assignment: CDR1 SGHTA and CDR2 FQGNSA. The CDR3 covers 13 residues. The ends were cut back, 2 bases at V and 8 bases at J, with 10 bases in the middle. DNA of the CDR3: TGTGCCAGCAGCTTAATGGGGAATTATGAGCAGTTCTTC. Protein product: CASSLMGNYEQFF.

At least ten counts were recorded for this clonotype. The V gene is TRBV25-1, the J gene TRBJ2-7, with TRBD1 matching over 8 bases. V dropped 7 bases and J dropped 4; count of bases not matched to a gene: 9. The CDR3 is 14 amino acids. CDR1 and CDR2 (germline): MGHDK, SYGVNS. CDR3 residues: CASTSDRAGYEQYF. The CDR3 bases are TGTGCCAGCACCTCGGACAGGGCGGGGTACGAGCAGTACTTC.

The V gene is TRBV10-3, the J gene TRBJ1-4; D perhaps matches TRBD1 (5 bases). The CDR3 consists of 17 residues. Deletions cut 5 bases from V and 0 bases from J, with 16 bases between. The germline V gene encodes CDR1 ENHRY and CDR2 SYGVKD. The CDR3 sequence is CAISSFDSPATNEKLFF. The CDR3, as DNA: TGTGCCATCAGTTCCTTTGACAGCCCAGCAACTAATGAAAAACTGTTTTTT.

This rearrangement joins TRBV6-2 or TRBV6-3 to TRBJ2-1; 14 bases are a match to TRBD2. After removal of 5 bases from V and 9 bases from J, the junction contained 3 bases not matched to a gene. Germline V gene data show CDR1 as MNHEY and CDR2 as SVGEGT. The CDR3 sequence is 14 residues long. The CDR3 loop reads CASSRGTSGSEQFF. CDR3 DNA: TGTGCCAGCAGTAGGGGGACTAGCGGGAGTGAGCAGTTCTTC.

This clonotype was detected ten times or more. The V call is TRBV5-1, the J call TRBJ2-7; TRBD1 might be the D (6 bases). Germline V gene lookup returns CDR1 SGHRS and CDR2 YFSETQ. Trimming shortened V by 4 bases and J by 7 bases, and 9 bases separated the two germline ends. The CDR3 is 11 residues long. The CDR3 DNA sequence: TGCGCCAGCAGCGGGGGCGGAGAGCAGTACTTC. This translates into CASSGGGEQYF.